The clone carrying this T cell receptor beta chain showed up many times. As yet, its antigen is unknown. Making the TCR beta libraries involved quantitative 5'-RACE with molecular barcodes. From the 5' RACE reads, TCRdb called clonotypes with MiXCR, one entry per CDR3 protein. In the table there are roughly 230,000 distinct CDR3 sequences, 10% to 13% of which are singletons. V trimming: 4 bases; J trimming: 3 bases; junction bases outside the gene matches: 12. From germline, CDR1 is SGHRS and CDR2 YFSETQ. This CDR3 comprises 17 residues. The entry originates in a study of CD8 T cells in ankylosing spondylitis. Findings of the study overall: Earlier reports found some motif variants in synovial fluid and blood in reactive arthritis.

Sequencing input: blood, either unsorted or a sorted T cell fraction (not recorded which). The TCR comes from a male donor with ankylosing spondylitis or in good health (not recorded which). The chain recombines TRBV5-1 with TRBJ2-3, with 9 bases that match TRBD2. The CDR3 region is CASSPPPSGGWTDTQYF. The DNA for the CDR3 is TGCGCCAGCAGCCCCCCCCCGAGCGGGGGGTGGACAGATACGCAGTATTTT.